The entry that follows covers one T cell receptor beta chain sequence. What it recognizes is unknown. As defined, naive CD8 cells were CD45RO-negative and positively selected for CCR7, with terminally differentiated effector memory CD45RA+ cells excluded. The source of the sample is a study of shared clonotypes between healthy human individuals. Libraries were prepared by immunoSEQ multiplex PCR; TCRdb keeps only in-frame clonotypes and omits some of them. The table lists roughly 2,000,000 clones, around 95% of them singletons. Study-level findings and limits: Non-shared clonotypes were found to have lower generation probabilities than the clonotypes that were shared by all four of the sorted-subset donors.

CDR1 KGHSH and CDR2 LQKENI come from the germline V gene. The length of the CDR3 is 15 residues. V shed 0 bases and J shed 0 bases, with 8 bases lying between them. V gene TRBV18 combines with J gene TRBJ1-1; D unresolved. This TCR came from a man aged 18 to 29 in good health. Some clones in this sample may be carry-over from other donors' samples. The sequenced sample was naive CD8+ T cells from PBMCs. The CDR3 is CASSPPAVLNTEAFF. CDR3 coding DNA: TGTGCCAGCTCACCACCGGCGGTTTTGAACACTGAAGCTTTCTTT.